The subject of this entry is one T cell receptor beta chain. Trimming took 5 bases from V and 7 from J, leaving 14 bases between them. This CDR3 has 13 residues. Together with a sample-barcoded 5' primer, a J-beta primer mix was included in a second PCR lasting roughly 6 to 12 cycles. From the 5' RACE reads, TCRdb called clonotypes with MiXCR, one entry per CDR3 protein. The sample carries about a million distinct CDR3 sequences, about 48% recorded once. This entry is derived from a study of blood T cells in healthy people across ages. The chain employs TRBV12-3 or TRBV12-4 and TRBJ2-5; D not certain. This clonotype originated in a man aged 30 to 45 in good health. The sequenced sample consisted of blood. The CDR3 protein is CASSPKLERTQYF. The CDR3 DNA reads as TGTGCCAGCAGTCCCAAGTTAGAGCGGACCCAGTACTTC.